Listed here are 9 T cell receptor beta chains from one sample, sequenced in a study of spatial heterogeneity in lung cancer. TCRdb fed the 5' RACE reads into MiXCR, producing one record per CDR3 protein. The table shows some 70,000 distinct CDR3 sequences, with more than 10% occurring only once. Noted time point: sample taken at primary tumor resection. TCRs were sequenced from unsorted whole RNA of tumor, nontumor lung or PBMC. Sample: PBMCs, taken at surgery. The receptors shown here come from a male donor with early-stage non-small cell lung cancer.

This clonotype was seen repeatedly, ten times or more. The rearrangement joins TRBV5-1 to TRBJ1-3; 8 nucleotides agree with TRBD1. The CDR3 covers 14 residues. V trimming: 6 bases; J trimming: 4 bases; junction bases outside the gene matches: 6. Germline loops: CDR1 SGHRS, CDR2 YFSETQ. The CDR3 protein is CASTPGGSGNTIYF. DNA for the CDR3: TGCGCCAGCACCCCAGGGGGCTCAGGAAACACCATATATTTT.

This clonotype showed up many times. V is TRBV5-6 and J is TRBJ1-1; a weak D match, TRBD1 (5 bases). Germline assignment: CDR1 SGHDT and CDR2 YYEEEE. Trimming left V 3 bases short and J 2 bases short, with 17 bases between. The CDR3 length is 16 residues. CDR3 bases: TGTGCCAGCAGCTACCTGGGTGCAGGGACCAACACTGAAGCTTTCTTT. Its protein product is CASSYLGAGTNTEAFF.

The V and J genes are TRBV20-1 and TRBJ2-1, with D possibly matching TRBD1 (5 bases). The V end lost 3 bases, the J end lost 10 bases, and 16 bases lay between the germline ends. This CDR3 spans 13 amino acids. Germline CDR1 reads DFQATT; CDR2 reads SNEGSKA (reference sequence). CDR3 residues: CSASLVGRVEQFF. The CDR3 nucleotides read TGCAGTGCTAGCCTCGTGGGCAGGGTCGAGCAGTTCTTC.

Many counts were recorded for this clonotype. The chain recombines TRBV3-1 with TRBJ2-4, with D perhaps matching TRBD2 (5 bases). V was shortened by 1 base and J by 0 bases, with 7 bases between the two germline ends. Looked up from germline, CDR1 is LGHDT and CDR2 is YNNKEL (reference sequence). This CDR3 has 15 residues. The CDR3 nucleotides read TGTGCCAGCAGCCAAGCGGGGATAGCCAAAAACATTCAGTACTTC. Amino acid sequence: CASSQAGIAKNIQYF.

This clonotype was counted only a few times. The chain joins TRBV21-1 to TRBJ2-2; TRBD2, the table's D call, was not compared with the DNA. TRBV21-1 is assigned pseudogene status. The CDR3 length is 19 residues. CDR3 region: CASNPQGLAGGFRAGELFF. CDR3 bases: TGTGCCAGCAACCCCCAGGGACTAGCGGGAGGGTTTAGGGCCGGGGAGCTGTTTTTT.

This clonotype was recorded many times. The chain employs TRBV5-1 and TRBJ1-3; D uncertain. Trimming took 4 bases from V and 1 from J, leaving 9 bases between them. Germline-derived CDR1 and CDR2 are SGHRS and YFSETQ. The CDR3 is 14 residues long. CDR3 residues: CASSQDPSGNTIYF. DNA for the CDR3: TGCGCCAGCAGCCAGGACCCTTCTGGAAACACCATATATTTT.

This clonotype was seen many times. The J gene is TRBJ2-3, the V gene TRBV18; D possibly uses TRBD1 or TRBD2 (5 bases each). The CDR3 extends over 17 amino acids. Trimming removed 3 bases from V and 4 bases from J, with 20 bases in between. CDR1 is KGHSH, CDR2 LQKENI, per germline. The CDR3 here is CASSPLSGNGAADTQYF. Here the CDR3 DNA reads TGTGCCAGCTCACCCCTCTCGGGGAATGGGGCCGCAGATACGCAGTATTTT.

This clonotype was seen a handful of times. The chain combines TRBV20-1 with TRBJ2-3, with 9 bases lining up with TRBD1. V lost 6 bases and J lost 1; bases outside the gene matches: 5. Germline V gives CDR1 DFQATT, CDR2 SNEGSKA (reference sequence). The CDR3 sequence is 14 residues long. The CDR3 DNA sequence: TGCAGTGCCCAGGACAGGGGACGCACAGATACGCAGTATTTT. Amino acid sequence: CSAQDRGRTDTQYF.

This clonotype was found many times. This chain uses TRBV18 with TRBJ2-5; no reliable D call. From germline, CDR1 is KGHSH and CDR2 LQKENI. V lost 3 bases and J lost 3, with 5 bases in between. The CDR3 extends over 12 amino acids. The CDR3 nucleotides are TGTGCCAGCTCACCGCTTGAAGAGACCCAGTACTTC. Translating gives CASSPLEETQYF.